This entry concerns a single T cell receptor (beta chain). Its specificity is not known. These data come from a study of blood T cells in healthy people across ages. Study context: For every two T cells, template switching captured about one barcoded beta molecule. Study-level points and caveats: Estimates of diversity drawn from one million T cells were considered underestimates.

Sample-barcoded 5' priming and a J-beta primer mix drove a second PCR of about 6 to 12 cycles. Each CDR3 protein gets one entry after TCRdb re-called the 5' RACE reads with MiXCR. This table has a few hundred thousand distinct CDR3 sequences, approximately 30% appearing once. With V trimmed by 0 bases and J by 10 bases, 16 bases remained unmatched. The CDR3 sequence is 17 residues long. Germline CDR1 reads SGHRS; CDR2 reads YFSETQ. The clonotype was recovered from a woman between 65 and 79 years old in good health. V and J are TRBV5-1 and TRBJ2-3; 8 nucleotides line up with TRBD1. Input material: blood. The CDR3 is CASSLAGPTDDRGAQYF. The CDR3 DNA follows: TGCGCCAGCAGCTTGGCCGGCCCTACCGATGACAGGGGAGCGCAGTATTTT.